Each of the 15 T cell receptor beta chains below was sequenced from the same sample in a study of T cell repertoires in ileal Crohn's disease. TCRdb's table, derived via immunoSEQ multiplex PCR, lists solely in-frame clones and lacks some. Of 5,500 to 9,000 clones listed, about three quarters were seen once; the top ten hold more than 40%. The time point denotes: proximal margin of the surgical specimen (macroscopically non-inflamed). Sequencing was carried out using ileal tissue. The receptors stem from an adult with Crohn's disease.

This clone was detected only once. J is TRBJ1-2 and V is TRBV7-9; weak D call: TRBD1 (6 bases). Germline CDR1 and CDR2: SEHNR and FQNEAQ (reference sequence). This CDR3 region has 12 residues. V gave up 6 bases and J gave up 8 bases, with 13 bases separating them. CDR3 nucleotides: TGTGCCAGCAGTCCTCAGGGGTTCGGCTACACCTTC. Protein sequence: CASSPQGFGYTF.

J is TRBJ1-4 and V is TRBV18; D is possibly TRBD1 (5 bases). Germline loops: CDR1 KGHSH, CDR2 LQKENI. Trimming shortened V by 3 bases and J by 7 bases, and 12 bases separated the two germline ends. The CDR3 spans 14 residues. Written as DNA, the CDR3 is TGTGCCAGCTCACCGGGAAGGGGAAGTGAAAAACTGTTTTTT. Protein: CASSPGRGSEKLFF.

This clone was detected once. The V and J genes are TRBV7-9 and TRBJ1-1, with D possibly being TRBD1 (6 bases). Trimming shortened V by 4 bases and J by 2 bases, and 11 bases separated the two germline ends. In germline, CDR1 is SEHNR, CDR2 FQNEAQ (reference sequence). This CDR3 is built from 14 residues. CDR3 sequence reads: CASSSQGLNTEAFF. The DNA for the CDR3 is TGTGCCAGCAGCTCACAGGGTCTTAACACTGAAGCTTTCTTT.

The genes are TRBV5-1 and TRBJ2-7, with D tentatively TRBD2 (6 bases). Germline lookup yields CDR1 SGHRS and CDR2 YFSETQ. Trimming removed 3 bases from V and 5 bases from J, with 6 bases in between. The CDR3 extends over 11 amino acids. The CDR3 DNA sequence: TGCGCCAGCAGCTGGGGGGACGAGCAGTACTTC. Amino acid sequence: CASSWGDEQYF.

The chain employs TRBV6-4 and TRBJ2-7; no reliable D call. The ends were cut back, 10 bases at V and 4 bases at J, with 14 bases in the middle. Germline V gene sequence: CDR1 MRHNA, CDR2 SNTAGT. The CDR3 runs to 12 residues. CDR3 sequence: CAIGPTTYEQYF. As DNA, the CDR3 is TGTGCCATCGGACCTACAACGTACGAGCAGTACTTC.

The V call is TRBV9, the J call TRBJ2-7; D is uncertain. Germline V lookup: CDR1 SGDLS, CDR2 YYNGEE. The length of the CDR3 is 13 residues. V was shortened by 1 base and J by 3 bases, with 8 bases between the two germline ends. CDR3 protein: CASSVNSNYEQYF. CDR3 nucleotide sequence: TGTGCCAGCAGCGTAAACTCAAACTACGAGCAGTACTTC.

This clone was counted once. The V and J genes are TRBV28 and TRBJ2-3, with 11 bases matching TRBD2. Per the germline V gene, CDR1 is MDHEN and CDR2 is SYDVKM. J lost 3 bases, V lost 5 bases, and 7 bases had no gene match. This CDR3 has 16 residues. CDR3 DNA: TGTGCCAGCAGTGTATTCACTAGCGGGAGAACAGATACGCAGTATTTT. It codes for CASSVFTSGRTDTQYF.

This clone was detected a few times. V is TRBV20-1 and J is TRBJ1-5; no firm D call. The CDR3 runs to 10 residues. The V end was cut by 4 bases, the J end by 12 bases, with 10 bases between. Germline values: CDR1 DFQATT, CDR2 SNEGSKA (reference sequence). The CDR3 nucleotides are TGCAGTGCTAAGCCGGAGGTCCAGCATTTT. It yields the protein CSAKPEVQHF.

The genes are TRBV14 and TRBJ1-1, with 7 positions matching TRBD1. The ends lost 4 bases at V and 1 base at J; junction bases unmatched: 6. Germline CDR1 SGHDN, CDR2 FVKESK. This CDR3 region has 15 residues. CDR3 sequence (DNA): TGTGCCAGCAGCCTATTACAGGGGTCGAACACTGAAGCTTTCTTT. Its protein is CASSLLQGSNTEAFF. Combining the CDR3 with reference TRBV14 and TRBJ1-1 gives the whole variable domain EAGVTQFPSHSVIEKGQTVTLRCDPISGHDNLYWYRRVMGKEIKFLLHFVKESKQDESGMPNNRFLAERTGGTYSTLKVQPAELEDSGVYFCASSLLQGSNTEAFFGQGTRLTVV.

V and J are TRBV25-1 and TRBJ2-1; TRBD1 or TRBD2 may be the D gene (6 bases each). V was cut by 6 bases and J by 1 base, with 10 bases left in between. This CDR3 region has 14 residues. Germline V gene lookup returns CDR1 MGHDK and CDR2 SYGVNS. CDR3 loop: CASSRGGSYNEQFF. The CDR3 DNA reads as TGTGCCAGCAGCCGAGGGGGGTCCTACAATGAGCAGTTCTTC. Looking up the rest from reference TRBV25-1 and TRBJ2-1 gives the full variable domain: EADIYQTPRYLVIGTGKKITLECSQTMGHDKMYWYQQDPGMELHLIHYSYGVNSTEKGDLSSESTVSRIRTEHFPLTLESARPSHTSQYLCASSRGGSYNEQFFGPGTRLTVL.

The gene calls are TRBV11-2 and TRBJ2-1; possible D gene TRBD2, 7 bases. The CDR3 spans 17 residues. Deletions cut 3 bases from V and 0 bases from J, with 15 bases between. Germline lookup yields CDR1 SGHAT and CDR2 FQNNGV. CDR3 DNA: TGTGCCAGCAGCTTTGGGGGCGAGCGGGGCTCCTACAATGAGCAGTTCTTC. Amino acid sequence: CASSFGGERGSYNEQFF.

This chain joins TRBV30 and TRBJ2-5; a weak D match, TRBD2 (5 bases). CDR1 is GTSNPN, CDR2 SVGIG, per germline (reference sequence). The germline V and J ends were trimmed by 0 bases and 10 bases, with 12 bases remaining between them. The CDR3 totals 12 residues. The CDR3 reads CAWSVLGKDQYF. The CDR3 DNA sequence: TGTGCCTGGAGTGTACTCGGGAAGGACCAGTACTTC.

The V gene is TRBV28, the J gene TRBJ2-1, with D possibly matching TRBD1 (6 bases). CDR3 length: 14 amino acids. Per the germline V gene, CDR1 is MDHEN and CDR2 is SYDVKM. V dropped 4 bases and J dropped 8 bases, with 15 bases sitting between them. The CDR3 loop reads CASSSLTGIYEQFF. DNA of the CDR3: TGTGCCAGCAGTTCCTTAACAGGGATCTATGAGCAGTTCTTC. The full variable domain, with the rest looked up from reference TRBV28 and TRBJ2-1, is DVKVTQSSRYLVKRTGEKVFLECVQDMDHENMFWYRQDPGLGLRLIYFSYDVKMKEKGDIPEGYSVSREKKERFSLILESASTNQTSMYLCASSSLTGIYEQFFGPGTRLTVL.

The chain carries TRBV14 and TRBJ1-3; D call uncertain. The V end was cut by 2 bases, the J end by 4 bases, with 6 bases between. The CDR3 length is 13 residues. Germline loops: CDR1 SGHDN, CDR2 FVKESK. The CDR3 DNA reads TGTGCCAGCAGCCAATACCGAGGAAACACCATATATTTT. This gives the protein CASSQYRGNTIYF.

J is TRBJ1-1 and V is TRBV28; 7 nucleotides agree with TRBD1. Germline V CDR1 and CDR2: MDHEN, SYDVKM. This CDR3 is 15 amino acids long. With 6 bases clipped from V and 1 base from J, the junction kept 8 bases outside the gene matches. The CDR3 nucleotides are TGTGCCAGCAGATCCCATGGACAGGCGAACACTGAAGCTTTCTTT. Protein: CASRSHGQANTEAFF.